Shown below are 10 T cell receptor beta chains from a single sample sequenced in a study of OX40 agonist ivuxolimab in advanced cancers. Sequencing used immunoSEQ multiplex PCR; TCRdb keeps in-frame clones, though not all of them. The sample holds tens of thousands of clones, about nine tenths seen once. The input for sequencing was CD4+ or CD8+ T cells sorted from blood, taken in a trial of the OX40 agonist ivuxolimab. The receptor source for this set is an adult with an advanced solid tumor such as melanoma, head and neck, liver or kidney cancer.

This chain connects TRBV4-2 to TRBJ2-3, with D uncertain. CDR3 length equals 16 residues. The V gene lost 2 bases and the J gene lost 3 bases, with 15 bases spanning the gap. CDR1 and CDR2 (germline): LGHNA, YNFKEQ. CDR3 in amino acids: CASSQLMGGETDTQYF. Written as DNA, the CDR3 is TGTGCCAGCAGCCAATTAATGGGTGGGGAAACAGATACGCAGTATTTT.

The rearrangement uses TRBV27 and TRBJ2-7; 9 nucleotides agree with TRBD2. Germline CDR1 and CDR2: MNHEY and SMNVEV (reference sequence). V gave up 6 bases and J gave up 5 bases; unmatched junction bases: 8. The CDR3 is 14 amino acids. CDR3 region: CASRPGTSFHEQYF. As DNA, the CDR3 is TGTGCCAGCAGGCCCGGGACTAGCTTCCACGAGCAGTACTTC.

The chain employs TRBV7-4 and TRBJ1-2; possibly TRBD1 for D (5 bases). Germline V CDR1 and CDR2: SGHVT, SQSDAQ. With 5 bases removed from V and 8 bases from J, the gap between germline ends came to 12 bases. The CDR3 has 12 residues. The CDR3 nucleotides read TGTGCCAGCAGCCGGGGGAACTTCGGCTACACCTTC. This gives the protein CASSRGNFGYTF. Variable domain in full (rest from reference TRBV7-4 and TRBJ1-2): GAGVSQSPRYKVAKRGRDVALRCDSISGHVTLYWYRQTLGQGSEVLTYSQSDAQRDKSGRPSGRFSAERPERSVSTLKIQRTEQGDSAVYLCASSRGNFGYTFGSGTRLTVV.

This rearrangement joins TRBV29-1 to TRBJ2-1, with 10 bases that match TRBD2. CDR1 is SQVTM and CDR2 is ANQGSEA in the germline V gene. Unmatched junction bases numbered 9, after V lost 1 base and J lost 0 bases. This CDR3 region has 18 residues. The CDR3 loop reads CSVEGVAGGLSSYNEQFF. The CDR3 DNA sequence: TGCAGCGTTGAAGGAGTAGCGGGGGGCTTGAGCTCCTACAATGAGCAGTTCTTC.

The J gene is TRBJ1-2, the V gene TRBV30; possibly TRBD1 for D (5 bases). Looked up from germline, CDR1 is GTSNPN and CDR2 is SVGIG (reference sequence). The CDR3 loop spans 15 amino acids. With 1 base removed from V and 3 bases from J, the gap between germline ends came to 15 bases. CDR3 loop: CAWSEGRARDYGYTF. CDR3 coding DNA: TGTGCCTGGAGTGAGGGGCGGGCGCGCGACTATGGCTACACCTTC.

The chain carries TRBV4-1 and TRBJ1-5; TRBD1 might be the D (5 bases). With 0 bases removed from V and 2 bases from J, the gap between germline ends came to 8 bases. Germline V CDR1 and CDR2: MGHRA, YSYEKL. The CDR3 loop spans 15 amino acids. CDR3 nucleotide sequence: TGCGCCAGCAGCCAAGATGGGGCAGGCAATCAGCCCCAGCATTTT. It is translated as CASSQDGAGNQPQHF.

This clone is labeled medium-sized. This chain links TRBV7-9 with TRBJ1-1; D gene ambiguous. Germline CDR1 and CDR2: SEHNR and FQNEAQ (reference sequence). The CDR3 has 14 amino acids. Between the trimmed V and J ends, which lost 3 bases and 1 base, there was a span of 9 bases. The CDR3 here is CASSFLTPNTEAFF. CDR3 in DNA: TGTGCCAGCAGCTTTCTAACACCGAACACTGAAGCTTTCTTT. The full variable domain, completed using reference TRBV7-9 and TRBJ1-1, is DTGVSQNPRHKITKRGQNVTFRCDPISEHNRLYWYRQTLGQGPEFLTYFQNEAQLEKSRLLSDRFSAERPKGSFSTLEIQRTEQGDSAMYLCASSFLTPNTEAFFGQGTRLTVV.

The chain couples TRBV15 to TRBJ1-4; D gene uncertain. Germline values: CDR1 LNHNV, CDR2 YYDKDF (reference sequence). Trimming pared 0 bases from V and 0 bases from J, leaving 8 bases between. CDR3 length: 16 residues. CDR3 loop: CATSRDPAATNEKLFF. Written as DNA, the CDR3 is TGTGCCACCAGCAGAGACCCAGCCGCAACTAATGAAAAACTGTTTTTT.

V usage is TRBV7-6 and J usage is TRBJ1-6, with TRBD1 matching over 8 bases. V lost 5 bases, J lost 7 bases, and 7 bases stayed unmatched. Germline V gene lookup returns CDR1 SGHVS and CDR2 FNYEAQ. CDR3 length equals 15 residues. Here the CDR3 reads CASSATGAGNSPLHF. The CDR3 nucleotides are TGTGCCAGCAGCGCGACAGGGGCCGGGAATTCACCCCTCCACTTT.

This chain links TRBV5-6 with TRBJ1-2; maybe TRBD1 (5 bases). This CDR3 comprises 15 residues. Germline lookup yields CDR1 SGHDT and CDR2 YYEEEE. V was cut by 0 bases and J by 4 bases, with 13 bases left in between. Written as DNA, the CDR3 is TGTGCCAGCAGCTTGGGGGGGGACCCAGGCTATGGCTACACCTTC. Its translation is CASSLGGDPGYGYTF.